These 6 T cell receptor beta chains share one sample of origin, sequenced in a study of T cell responses to AZD1222 COVID-19 vaccine. The data were produced by immunoSEQ multiplex PCR, yet TCRdb's version contains in-frame clones alone and is incomplete. In the table there are more than 140,000 clones, 93% of which are singletons. Source: peripheral blood, taken on day 0 of MenACWY control vaccination. The origin of the receptors is an adult in good health.

The chain carries TRBV6-5 and TRBJ2-7; D perhaps matches TRBD2 (6 bases). Germline assignment: CDR1 MNHEY and CDR2 SVGAGI. Trimming stripped 7 bases from V and 5 bases from J, with 21 bases between. This CDR3 is built from 15 residues. The CDR3 DNA sequence: TGTGCCAGCAAACTCCTCCAGGGAGGTCTAAACGAGCAGTACTTC. Protein sequence: CASKLLQGGLNEQYF.

CDR3: CASRGTGDQPQHF. The CDR3 DNA sequence: TGTGCCAGCAGAGGGACTGGTGATCAGCCCCAGCATTTT. This chain uses TRBV2 with TRBJ1-5, with a possible D match to TRBD1 (5 bases). The germline CDR1 and CDR2 sequences are SNHLY and FYNNEI. The ends were cut back, 6 bases at V and 5 bases at J, with 11 bases in the middle. The CDR3 has 13 residues.

This chain connects TRBV11-1 to TRBJ1-1; 7 positions match TRBD1. The CDR3 is made up of 13 amino acids. The V segment lost 6 bases and the J segment 3 bases; nucleotides outside the gene matches: 4. Germline V gene data show CDR1 as SGHAT and CDR2 as FQDESV (reference sequence). CDR3 residues: CASSRDRYTEAFF. Here the CDR3 DNA reads TGTGCCAGCAGTCGGGACAGATACACTGAAGCTTTCTTT.

The chain carries TRBV29-1 and TRBJ1-2, with 7 bases identical to TRBD1. The CDR3 extends over 11 amino acids. Trimming removed 7 bases from V and 8 bases from J; junction bases left unmatched: 7. From germline, CDR1 is SQVTM and CDR2 ANQGSEA. CDR3 residues: CSAETGYGYTF. CDR3 in DNA: TGCAGCGCCGAGACAGGGTACGGCTACACCTTC.

This rearrangement joins TRBV6-2 or TRBV6-3 to TRBJ2-3; D gene unclear. Germline V gene sequence: CDR1 MNHEY, CDR2 SVGEGT. The CDR3 extends over 13 amino acids. V was trimmed by 0 bases and J by 4 bases, leaving 5 bases between them. Here the CDR3 reads CASSYSGADTQYF. In DNA, the CDR3 is TGTGCCAGCAGTTACTCTGGGGCAGATACGCAGTATTTT.

The chain recombines TRBV6-5 with TRBJ1-3, with unresolved D. V was trimmed by 4 bases and J by 0 bases, leaving 7 bases between them. The CDR3 extends over 14 amino acids. Germline V CDR1 and CDR2: MNHEY, SVGAGI. CDR3 coding DNA: TGTGCCAGCAGTTTCGGGAGCTCTGGAAACACCATATATTTT. Protein product: CASSFGSSGNTIYF.